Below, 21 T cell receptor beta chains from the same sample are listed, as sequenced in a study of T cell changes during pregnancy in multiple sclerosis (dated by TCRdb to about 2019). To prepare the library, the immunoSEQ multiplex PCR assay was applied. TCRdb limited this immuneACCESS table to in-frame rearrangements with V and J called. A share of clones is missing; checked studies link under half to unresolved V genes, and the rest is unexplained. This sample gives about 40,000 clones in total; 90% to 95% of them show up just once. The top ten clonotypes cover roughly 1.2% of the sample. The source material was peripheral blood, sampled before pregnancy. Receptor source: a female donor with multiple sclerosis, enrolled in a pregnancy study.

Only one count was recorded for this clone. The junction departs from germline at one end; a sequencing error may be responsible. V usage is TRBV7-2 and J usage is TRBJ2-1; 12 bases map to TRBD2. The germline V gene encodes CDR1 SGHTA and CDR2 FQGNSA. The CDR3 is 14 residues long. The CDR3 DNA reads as TGTGCCAGCAGCTTAGAATGGCTAGCGGGAGGGCCTATCTTC. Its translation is CASSLEWLAGGPIF.

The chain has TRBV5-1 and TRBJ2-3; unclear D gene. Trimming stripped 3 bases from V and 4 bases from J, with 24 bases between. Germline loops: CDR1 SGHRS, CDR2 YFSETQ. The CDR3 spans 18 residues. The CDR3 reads CASSSYGYRREGADTQYF. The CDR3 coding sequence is TGCGCCAGCAGCTCGTACGGCTACCGGAGAGAAGGTGCAGATACGCAGTATTTT.

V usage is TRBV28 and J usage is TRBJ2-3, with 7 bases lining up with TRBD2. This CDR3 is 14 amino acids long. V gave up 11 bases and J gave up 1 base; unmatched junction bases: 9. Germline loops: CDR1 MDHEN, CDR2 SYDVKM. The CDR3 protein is CASGLDGGTDTQYF. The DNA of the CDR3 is TGTGCCTCCGGACTAGACGGGGGCACAGATACGCAGTATTTT. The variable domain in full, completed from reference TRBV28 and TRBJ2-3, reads DVKVTQSSRYLVKRTGEKVFLECVQDMDHENMFWYRQDPGLGLRLIYFSYDVKMKEKGDIPEGYSVSREKKERFSLILESASTNQTSMYLCASGLDGGTDTQYFGPGTRLTVL.

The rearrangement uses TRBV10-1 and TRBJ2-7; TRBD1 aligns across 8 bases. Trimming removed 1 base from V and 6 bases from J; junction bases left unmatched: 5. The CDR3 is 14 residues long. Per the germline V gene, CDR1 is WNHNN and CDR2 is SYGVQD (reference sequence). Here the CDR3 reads CASSEYRGFGEQYF. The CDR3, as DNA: TGCGCCAGCAGTGAGTACAGGGGGTTTGGCGAGCAGTACTTC.

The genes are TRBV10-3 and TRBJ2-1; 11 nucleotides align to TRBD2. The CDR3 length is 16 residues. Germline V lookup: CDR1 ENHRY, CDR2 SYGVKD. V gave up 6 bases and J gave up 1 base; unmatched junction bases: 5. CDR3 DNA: TGTGCCATCAGCGAGACTAGCGGGAATTCCTACAATGAGCAGTTCTTC. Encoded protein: CAISETSGNSYNEQFF.

The DNA of the CDR3 is TGTGCTAGTGGTTTCGGACAGGGTCAGACCCAGTACTTC. It is translated as CASGFGQGQTQYF. This sequence joins TRBV12-5 and TRBJ2-5; 8 bases are a match to TRBD1. This CDR3 is built from 13 residues. CDR1 is LGHNT, CDR2 FRNRAP, per germline. With 3 bases clipped from V and 6 bases from J, the junction kept 3 bases outside the gene matches.

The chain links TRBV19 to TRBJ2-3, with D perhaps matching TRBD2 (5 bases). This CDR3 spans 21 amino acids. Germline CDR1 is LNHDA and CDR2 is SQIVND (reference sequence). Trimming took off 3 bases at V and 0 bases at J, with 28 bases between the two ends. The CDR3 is CASSISAGGRAKSTSTDTQYF. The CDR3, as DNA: TGTGCCAGTAGTATCAGCGCGGGCGGGCGGGCAAAGTCGACTAGCACAGATACGCAGTATTTT.

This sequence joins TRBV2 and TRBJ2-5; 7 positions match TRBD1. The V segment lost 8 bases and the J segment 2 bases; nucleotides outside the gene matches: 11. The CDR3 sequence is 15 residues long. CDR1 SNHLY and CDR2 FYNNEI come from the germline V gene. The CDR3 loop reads CASGPYVGQQETQYF. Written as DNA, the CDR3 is TGTGCCAGCGGACCTTACGTGGGACAGCAAGAGACCCAGTACTTC. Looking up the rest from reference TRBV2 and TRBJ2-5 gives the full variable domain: EPEVTQTPSHQVTQMGQEVILRCVPISNHLYFYWYRQILGQKVEFLVSFYNNEISEKSEIFDDQFSVERPDGSNFTLKIRSTKLEDSAMYFCASGPYVGQQETQYFGPGTRLLVL.

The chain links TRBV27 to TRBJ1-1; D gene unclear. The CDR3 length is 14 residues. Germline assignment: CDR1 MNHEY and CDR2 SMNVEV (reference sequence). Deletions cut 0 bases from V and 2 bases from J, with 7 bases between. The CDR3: CASSLSGVNTEAFF. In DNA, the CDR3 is TGTGCCAGCAGTTTATCAGGAGTAAACACTGAAGCTTTCTTT.

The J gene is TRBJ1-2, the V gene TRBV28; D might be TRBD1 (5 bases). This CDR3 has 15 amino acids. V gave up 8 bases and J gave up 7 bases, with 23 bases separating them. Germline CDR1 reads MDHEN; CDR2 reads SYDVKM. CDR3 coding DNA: TGTGCCAGCTCCCGGGGGGGACCCCCTAGGGGTGGCTACACCTTC. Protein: CASSRGGPPRGGYTF.

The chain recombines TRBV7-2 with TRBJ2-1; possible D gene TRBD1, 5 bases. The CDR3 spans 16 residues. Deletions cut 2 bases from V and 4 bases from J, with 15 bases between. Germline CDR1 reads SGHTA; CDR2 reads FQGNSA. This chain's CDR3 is CASSLPQEHTYNEQFF. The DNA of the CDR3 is TGTGCCAGCAGCTTACCACAGGAGCATACATACAATGAGCAGTTCTTC.

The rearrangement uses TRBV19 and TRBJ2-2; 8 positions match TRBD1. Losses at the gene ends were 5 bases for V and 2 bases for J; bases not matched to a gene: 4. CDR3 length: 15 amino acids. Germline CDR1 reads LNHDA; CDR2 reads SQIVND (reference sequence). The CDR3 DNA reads TGTGCCAGTAGTCCGGGACAGGCCAACACCGGGGAGCTGTTTTTT. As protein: CASSPGQANTGELFF. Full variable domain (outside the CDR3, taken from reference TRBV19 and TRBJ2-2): DGGITQSPKYLFRKEGQNVTLSCEQNLNHDAMYWYRQDPGQGLRLIYYSQIVNDFQKGDIAEGYSVSREKKESFPLTVTSAQKNPTAFYLCASSPGQANTGELFFGEGSRLTVL.

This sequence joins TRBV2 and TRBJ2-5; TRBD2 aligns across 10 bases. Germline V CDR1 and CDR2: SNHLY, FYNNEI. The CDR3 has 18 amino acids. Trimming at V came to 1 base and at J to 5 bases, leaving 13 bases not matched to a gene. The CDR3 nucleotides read TGTGCCAGCAGTGAAGTCCCTAGCGGGAGAATACCTGGGGAGACCCAGTACTTC. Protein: CASSEVPSGRIPGETQYF.

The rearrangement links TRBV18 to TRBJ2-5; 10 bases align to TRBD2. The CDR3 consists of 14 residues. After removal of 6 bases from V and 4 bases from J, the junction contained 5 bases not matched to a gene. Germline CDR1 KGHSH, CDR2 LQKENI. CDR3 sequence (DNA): TGTGCCAGCTCGCAACTAGCGGGATCAGAGACCCAGTACTTC. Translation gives CASSQLAGSETQYF.

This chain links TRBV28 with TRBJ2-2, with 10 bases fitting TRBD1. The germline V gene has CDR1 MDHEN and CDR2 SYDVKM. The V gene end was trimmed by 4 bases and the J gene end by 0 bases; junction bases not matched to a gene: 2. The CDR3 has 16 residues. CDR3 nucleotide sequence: TGTGCCAGCAGTTCCGGACAGGGGGCGAACACCGGGGAGCTGTTTTTT. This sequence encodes CASSSGQGANTGELFF. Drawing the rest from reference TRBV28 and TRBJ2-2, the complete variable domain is DVKVTQSSRYLVKRTGEKVFLECVQDMDHENMFWYRQDPGLGLRLIYFSYDVKMKEKGDIPEGYSVSREKKERFSLILESASTNQTSMYLCASSSGQGANTGELFFGEGSRLTVL.

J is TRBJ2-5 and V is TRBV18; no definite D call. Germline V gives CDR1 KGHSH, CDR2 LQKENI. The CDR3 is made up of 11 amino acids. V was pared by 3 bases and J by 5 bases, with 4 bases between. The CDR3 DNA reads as TGTGCCAGCTCACCTCAGGAGACCCAGTACTTC. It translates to CASSPQETQYF.

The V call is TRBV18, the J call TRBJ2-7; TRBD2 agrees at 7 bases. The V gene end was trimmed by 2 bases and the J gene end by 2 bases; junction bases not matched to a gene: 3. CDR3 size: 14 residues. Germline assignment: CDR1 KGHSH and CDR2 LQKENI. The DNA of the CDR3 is TGTGCCAGCTCACCATTAGGGACTACCTACGAGCAGTACTTC. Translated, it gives CASSPLGTTYEQYF.

The CDR3 DNA follows: TGTGCCAGCTCACCGAGAGGGATGAACACTGAAGCTTTCTTT. Its protein is CASSPRGMNTEAFF. The chain couples TRBV18 to TRBJ1-1; D is unclear. Trimming took off 3 bases at V and 0 bases at J, with 8 bases between the two ends. The CDR3 contains 14 residues. CDR1 KGHSH and CDR2 LQKENI come from the germline V gene.

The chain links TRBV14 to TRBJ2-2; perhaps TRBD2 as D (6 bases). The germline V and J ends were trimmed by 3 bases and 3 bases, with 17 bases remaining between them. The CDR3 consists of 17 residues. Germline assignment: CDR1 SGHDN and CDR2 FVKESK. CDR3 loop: CASSHPPGAGHTGELFF. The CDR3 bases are TGTGCCAGCAGCCACCCGCCTGGGGCGGGACACACCGGGGAGCTGTTTTTT.

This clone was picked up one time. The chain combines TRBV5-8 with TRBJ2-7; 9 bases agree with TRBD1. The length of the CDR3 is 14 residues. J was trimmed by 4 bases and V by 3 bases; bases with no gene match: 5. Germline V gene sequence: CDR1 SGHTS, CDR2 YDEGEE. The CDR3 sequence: CASSWAGQGYEQYF. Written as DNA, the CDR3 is TGTGCCAGCAGCTGGGCGGGACAGGGATACGAGCAGTACTTC.

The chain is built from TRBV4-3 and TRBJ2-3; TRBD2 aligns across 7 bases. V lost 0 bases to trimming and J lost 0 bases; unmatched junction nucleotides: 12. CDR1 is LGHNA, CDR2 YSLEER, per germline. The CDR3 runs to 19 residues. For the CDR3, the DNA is TGCGCCAGCAGCCAAGATCCCCCTAGAGGCGGGGGTAGCACAGATACGCAGTATTTT. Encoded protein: CASSQDPPRGGGSTDTQYF.